This T cell receptor beta chain is from a study of blood T cell repertoires in COVID-19. About the study: Italy, Spain and the United States were the sources of the convalescent and acute COVID-19 samples. In each case, the material was cDNA or gDNA derived from T cells, B-cell-depleted T cells, or PBMCs.

Losses at the gene ends were 0 bases for V and 4 bases for J; bases not matched to a gene: 5. This CDR3 is built from 15 residues. In germline, CDR1 is MNHEY, CDR2 SVGAGI. Original methodology: Estimation of nucleated cell counts relied on the amplification of reference gene primers. This table comes from immunoSEQ multiplex PCR, and its TCRdb copy is limited to in-frame clones, with some not included. From that table come the V and J calls and clone size; the DNA was used to work out D and trimming. The sample gives about 140,000 clones, roughly 76% of which show up once; about an eighth is in the top ten.

This TCR was recovered from a man older than 75 with acute or convalescent COVID-19. Material: peripheral blood. The J gene is TRBJ2-7, the V gene TRBV6-5; 8 positions agree with TRBD1. For the CDR3, the DNA is TGTGCCAGCAGTTACTCGTCAGGGGGCGGGTACGAGCAGTACTTC. Protein: CASSYSSGGGYEQYF.